This entry features one TCR beta chain sequence. Antigen specificity is unknown. Germline CDR1 and CDR2: SGHTA and FQGTGA. The CDR3 spans 13 residues. Trimming removed 2 bases from V and 2 bases from J, with 5 bases in between. The assay was immunoSEQ multiplex PCR, and TCRdb's table has in-frame clones only and misses some. The sample contains over 120,000 clones, about 94% of which appear only once. The sample originates from a study of T cell responses to AZD1222 COVID-19 vaccine. The overall study: The analysis combined second doses at about 4 or about 12 weeks. Study-level points and caveats: Among the donors, most were white British and more were female, and clonal diversity was possibly underestimated.

The chain joins TRBV7-3 to TRBJ2-3, with unresolved D. Material: peripheral blood, obtained on day 0 of AZD1222 vaccination. The clonotype was recovered from an adult in good health. The CDR3 bases are TGTGCCAGCAGCTTAGGTCCCACAGATACGCAGTATTTT. This codes for CASSLGPTDTQYF.